A single sample is the source of the 25 T cell receptor beta chains below, sequenced in a study of cytomegalovirus exposure and HLA in healthy donors. PCR used 60 Vbeta primers and 13 Jbeta primers. The repertoire was sequenced with immunoSEQ multiplex PCR; TCRdb's copy has only in-frame clones and lacks some. In the table there are approximately 140,000 clones, around 85% of which are singletons. Sequenced sample: PBMCs. These receptors were obtained from a boy aged 10-17 years in good health and CMV-seronegative.

The sample holds one count of this clone. The chain links TRBV2 to TRBJ2-1, with TRBD2 matching 10 bases. The CDR3 sequence is 15 residues long. The V gene end was trimmed by 6 bases and the J gene end by 4 bases; junction bases not matched to a gene: 6. Per the germline V gene, CDR1 is SNHLY and CDR2 is FYNNEI. CDR3 residues: CASRERGGRYNEQFF. In DNA form, the CDR3 reads TGTGCCAGCAGGGAGCGGGGGGGTAGGTACAATGAGCAGTTCTTC.

This chain connects TRBV4-2 to TRBJ1-5; possibly TRBD1 for D (6 bases). V dropped 0 bases and J dropped 5 bases, with 14 bases sitting between them. CDR3 length equals 16 residues. The V gene's germline CDR1 is LGHNA and CDR2 YNFKEQ. The CDR3 DNA sequence: TGTGCCAGCAGCCAAGAACGGGGGGCGCGGTATCAGCCCCAGCATTTT. This gives the protein CASSQERGARYQPQHF.

V and J are TRBV2 and TRBJ1-2; 9 bases align to TRBD1. Germline-derived CDR1 and CDR2 are SNHLY and FYNNEI. Germline trimming cut 7 bases from V and 5 bases from J; bases unmatched to any gene: 8. The CDR3 contains 14 residues. CDR3 in DNA: TGTGCCAGCAACCGGGACAGGGACACTTATGGCTACACCTTC. Amino acids: CASNRDRDTYGYTF. The full variable domain, its missing parts supplied by reference TRBV2 and TRBJ1-2, is EPEVTQTPSHQVTQMGQEVILRCVPISNHLYFYWYRQILGQKVEFLVSFYNNEISEKSEIFDDQFSVERPDGSNFTLKIRSTKLEDSAMYFCASNRDRDTYGYTFGSGTRLTVV.

This chain uses TRBV29-1 with TRBJ1-2; a weak D match, TRBD1 (6 bases). V lost 4 bases and J lost 2, with 17 bases in between. Germline V gene data show CDR1 as SQVTM and CDR2 as ANQGSEA. The CDR3 length is 15 residues. The CDR3 loop is CSVADSRGANYGYTF. CDR3 DNA sequence: TGCAGCGTTGCGGACAGCCGAGGAGCGAACTATGGCTACACCTTC.

The chain combines TRBV7-9 with TRBJ2-7; TRBD2 matches 12 bases. Trimming cost V 1 base and J 6 bases; bases outside gene matches: 4. In germline, CDR1 is SEHNR, CDR2 FQNEAQ (reference sequence). The CDR3 has 15 amino acids. The CDR3 bases are TGTGCCAGCAGCTTAGGACTAGCGGGGGTAAGCGAGCAGTACTTC. Translated: CASSLGLAGVSEQYF.

The genes are TRBV6-1 and TRBJ1-2; D gene ambiguous. This CDR3 has 15 amino acids. The V gene's germline CDR1 is MNHNS and CDR2 SASEGT. Deletions cut 2 bases from V and 1 base from J, with 11 bases between. The CDR3 DNA is TGTGCCAGCAGTGAATCGGGAACCTATAACTATGGCTACACCTTC. Amino acids: CASSESGTYNYGYTF.

The chain combines TRBV25-1 with TRBJ2-5; 8 nucleotides match TRBD1. V gave up 3 bases and J gave up 5 bases; unmatched junction bases: 8. The germline CDR1 and CDR2 sequences are MGHDK and SYGVNS. This CDR3 spans 15 amino acids. CDR3 bases: TGTGCCAGCAGTGAGACAGGGGCTTCCGGTGAGACCCAGTACTTC. Protein: CASSETGASGETQYF.

This clone was picked up many times. V and J are TRBV5-1 and TRBJ1-1, with D maybe TRBD1 (6 bases). V lost 1 base and J lost 2, with 9 bases in between. Germline lookup yields CDR1 SGHRS and CDR2 YFSETQ. CDR3 size: 14 residues. CDR3 in amino acids: CASSLQGTNTEAFF. CDR3 DNA: TGCGCCAGCAGCTTGCAGGGGACAAACACTGAAGCTTTCTTT.

This clone was seen only once. The chain couples TRBV7-3 to TRBJ2-2; 12 bases fit TRBD2. Germline trimming cut 5 bases from V and 5 bases from J; bases unmatched to any gene: 9. This CDR3 spans 17 amino acids. CDR1 is SGHTA and CDR2 is FQGTGA in the germline V gene. CDR3 DNA sequence: TGTGCCAGCAGCCTGACTAGCGGGGGAACCCGGACCGGGGAGCTGTTTTTT. Encoded protein: CASSLTSGGTRTGELFF.

The chain couples TRBV7-9 to TRBJ2-1; 7 bases match TRBD1. CDR1 SEHNR and CDR2 FQNEAQ come from the germline V gene (reference sequence). Trimming at V came to 3 bases and at J to 8 bases, leaving 7 bases not matched to a gene. The CDR3 totals 14 residues. In nucleotides, the CDR3 is TGTGCCAGCAGCTTCTGGACAGGAGGAGATGAGCAGTTCTTC. Its protein is CASSFWTGGDEQFF.

The rearrangement joins TRBV5-1 to TRBJ2-2; 8 nucleotides line up with TRBD1. Per the germline V gene, CDR1 is SGHRS and CDR2 is YFSETQ. After removal of 7 bases from V and 4 bases from J, the junction contained 3 bases not matched to a gene. This CDR3 has 13 amino acids. The CDR3 is CASGQGLTGELFF. The DNA of the CDR3 is TGCGCCAGCGGACAGGGTCTCACCGGGGAGCTGTTTTTT.

This rearrangement joins TRBV5-1 to TRBJ2-3; TRBD1 aligns across 7 bases. The CDR3 is made up of 15 amino acids. V lost 4 bases, J lost 6 bases, and 11 bases stayed unmatched. Germline-derived CDR1 and CDR2 are SGHRS and YFSETQ. The CDR3 DNA follows: TGCGCCAGCAGCGCCACAGGGGCTCGGACCGATACGCAGTATTTT. Protein product: CASSATGARTDTQYF.

The chain links TRBV5-1 to TRBJ2-5, with 13 bases fitting TRBD2. The length of the CDR3 is 17 residues. Germline CDR1 and CDR2: SGHRS and YFSETQ. V lost 2 bases and J lost 6; bases outside the gene matches: 10. CDR3 sequence reads: CASSFGTSGEAGKTQYF. The CDR3 bases are TGCGCCAGCAGCTTCGGGACTAGCGGGGAGGCCGGGAAGACCCAGTACTTC.

This clone turned up a few times. The rearrangement links TRBV21-1 to TRBJ2-1; the tabulated D call, TRBD1, remains unverified against the DNA. TRBV21-1 is a known pseudogene. The CDR3 consists of 16 residues. In nucleotides, the CDR3 is TGTGCCAGCAGCGCCTTCCGGGACAGTATTTACAATGAGCAGTTCTTC. Protein: CASSAFRDSIYNEQFF.

The CDR3 loop is CASSAQGTTNEKLFF. CDR3 in DNA: TGTGCCAGCAGCGCACAGGGAACAACTAATGAAAAACTGTTTTTT. This chain connects TRBV13 to TRBJ1-4, with D perhaps TRBD1 (6 bases). Trimming took off 5 bases at V and 0 bases at J, with 10 bases between the two ends. Germline CDR1 and CDR2: PRHDT and FYEKMQ (reference sequence). The CDR3 sequence is 15 residues long.

The chain links TRBV7-8 to TRBJ2-7; tentative D call: TRBD1 (6 bases). The CDR3 has 14 amino acids. Germline V gene data show CDR1 as SGHVS and CDR2 as FQNEAQ. V was shortened by 4 bases and J by 1 base, with 11 bases between the two germline ends. For the CDR3, the DNA is TGTGCCAGCAGCTCTGAGACAGGTTCCTACGAGCAGTACTTC. Protein: CASSSETGSYEQYF. The full variable domain, with the rest looked up from reference TRBV7-8 and TRBJ2-7, is GAGVSQSPRYKVAKRGQDVALRCDPISGHVSLFWYQQALGQGPEFLTYFQNEAQLDKSGLPSDRFFAERPEGSVSTLKIQRTQQEDSAVYLCASSSETGSYEQYFGPGTRLTVT.

CDR3 DNA sequence: TGTGCCAGCAGCTTAGGAGTAGCTGGAAACACCATATATTTT. It yields the protein CASSLGVAGNTIYF. The J gene is TRBJ1-3, the V gene TRBV7-2; D is uncertain. The CDR3 sequence is 14 residues long. With 1 base removed from V and 2 bases from J, the gap between germline ends came to 6 bases. Germline V gives CDR1 SGHTA, CDR2 FQGNSA.

The chain is built from TRBV5-4 and TRBJ2-5; D possibly corresponds to TRBD1 (6 bases). Germline CDR1 SGHNT, CDR2 YYREEE (reference sequence). CDR3 size: 14 residues. The V and J ends lost 1 base and 2 bases respectively, with 9 bases between them. CDR3 nucleotide sequence: TGTGCCAGCAGCTTGATAGGACAGCAAGAGACCCAGTACTTC. It encodes CASSLIGQQETQYF.

This clone was counted a few times. This chain joins TRBV27 and TRBJ2-3, with D possibly being TRBD2 (5 bases). Looked up from germline, CDR1 is MNHEY and CDR2 is SMNVEV (reference sequence). The CDR3 has 14 residues. The V and J ends lost 5 bases and 2 bases respectively, with 11 bases between them. DNA for the CDR3: TGTGCCAGCAGTCCCCTGACTATCACAGATACGCAGTATTTT. As protein: CASSPLTITDTQYF.

The chain uses TRBV5-4 and TRBJ2-5; 10 nucleotides line up with TRBD1. V lost 3 bases to trimming and J lost 4 bases; unmatched junction nucleotides: 12. Germline assignment: CDR1 SGHNT and CDR2 YYREEE (reference sequence). CDR3 length: 17 amino acids. CDR3 region: CASSYKPGTGVGETQYF. CDR3 nucleotide sequence: TGTGCCAGCAGCTATAAACCCGGGACAGGGGTTGGAGAGACCCAGTACTTC.

This chain connects TRBV18 to TRBJ2-1; 10 bases are a match to TRBD1. V trimming: 3 bases; J trimming: 5 bases; junction bases outside the gene matches: 7. The CDR3 contains 16 residues. Germline V gene data show CDR1 as KGHSH and CDR2 as LQKENI. The CDR3 region is CASSPPGQGVHNEQFF. The CDR3 region has the DNA TGTGCCAGCTCACCCCCCGGACAGGGGGTCCACAATGAGCAGTTCTTC.

The chain employs TRBV4-3 and TRBJ2-2, with D maybe TRBD1 (6 bases). The ends were cut back, 4 bases at V and 6 bases at J, with 24 bases in the middle. This CDR3 spans 18 amino acids. Looked up from germline, CDR1 is LGHNA and CDR2 is YSLEER. CDR3: CASSRVAIKTGYSGELFF. CDR3 coding DNA: TGCGCCAGCAGCCGAGTAGCTATTAAGACAGGATACTCCGGGGAGCTGTTTTTT.

The chain links TRBV7-9 to TRBJ1-1; TRBD1 agrees at 10 bases. Trimming took 1 base from V and 4 from J; bases not matched to a gene: 3. From germline, CDR1 is SEHNR and CDR2 FQNEAQ (reference sequence). The CDR3 totals 15 residues. CDR3 nucleotide sequence: TGTGCCAGCAGCTTAGACGGGACAGGGGTCACTGAAGCTTTCTTT. Amino acid sequence: CASSLDGTGVTEAFF.

This rearrangement joins TRBV10-3 to TRBJ2-3, with D unclear. Trimming took off 2 bases at V and 0 bases at J, with 12 bases between the two ends. CDR3 size: 16 residues. The germline CDR1 and CDR2 sequences are ENHRY and SYGVKD. Here the CDR3 reads CAISEVGGPSTDTQYF. The CDR3 nucleotides are TGTGCCATCAGTGAGGTCGGTGGGCCCAGCACAGATACGCAGTATTTT.

CDR3 sequence (DNA): TGCGCCAGCAGCTTGGCGACAGGATCTAACTATGGCTACACCTTC. It specifies CASSLATGSNYGYTF. The rearrangement links TRBV5-1 to TRBJ1-2, with D possibly TRBD1 on 6 matching bases. In germline, CDR1 is SGHRS, CDR2 YFSETQ. The V end was cut by 0 bases, the J end by 0 bases, with 9 bases between. CDR3 length: 15 amino acids.